The next 15 T cell receptor beta chains were all read from a single sample in a study of T-cell memory formation after mild COVID-19. TCRdb re-derived calls from the 5' RACE reads in MiXCR, one entry per CDR3 protein. The table has roughly 400,000 distinct CDR3 sequences, roughly 15% seen once. The material sequenced was PBMCs or a T cell subset sorted from them (not recorded which). The receptors were gathered from a man in his late teens or twenties who had mild COVID-19 (a few samples of this study predate the infection). Cell type and time point are not known.

The chain combines TRBV12-3 or TRBV12-4 with TRBJ2-1; 9 bases match TRBD1. The trim removed 5 bases at V and 10 bases at J, leaving 12 bases unmatched. The CDR3 loop spans 15 amino acids. In DNA form, the CDR3 reads TGTGCCAGCAGTCCGGGACAGGGAGGGAGAGGGGAGCAGTTCTTC. Translated, it gives CASSPGQGGRGEQFF.

This clonotype showed up just once. The chain uses TRBV10-3 and TRBJ2-2, with D possibly TRBD2 on 5 matching bases. The germline V and J ends were trimmed by 6 bases and 6 bases, with 14 bases remaining between them. This CDR3 has 14 amino acids. Germline-derived CDR1 and CDR2 are ENHRY and SYGVKD. This CDR3 reads CAIRREPPAGELFF. CDR3 coding DNA: TGTGCCATCAGAAGGGAGCCCCCGGCCGGGGAGCTGTTTTTT.

In its sample, this clonotype was seen a few times. J is TRBJ1-5 and V is TRBV5-1; D is undetermined. The germline CDR1 and CDR2 sequences are SGHRS and YFSETQ. V dropped 0 bases and J dropped 5 bases, with 6 bases sitting between them. The CDR3 covers 13 residues. The CDR3 nucleotides read TGCGCCAGCAGCTTGGTCACCGATCAGCCCCAGCATTTT. Translated, it gives CASSLVTDQPQHF.

The V call is TRBV4-1, the J call TRBJ2-3, with no clear D. Trimming took off 1 base at V and 3 bases at J, with 8 bases between the two ends. Per germline, CDR1 MGHRA and CDR2 YSYEKL. The CDR3 runs 14 residues. CDR3 loop: CASSQVDNTDTQYF. The CDR3 DNA reads as TGCGCCAGCAGCCAAGTGGATAATACAGATACGCAGTATTTT.

This clonotype has more than one count but fewer than ten. This rearrangement joins TRBV7-9 to TRBJ1-6, with 10 bases lining up with TRBD1. This CDR3 has 14 amino acids. Germline V gene lookup returns CDR1 SEHNR and CDR2 FQNEAQ (reference sequence). The trim removed 6 bases at V and 9 bases at J, leaving 5 bases unmatched. The CDR3 reads CASSQGQGSSPLHF. In DNA, the CDR3 is TGTGCCAGCAGTCAGGGACAGGGGAGTTCACCCCTCCACTTT.

This clonotype was seen a handful of times. This chain joins TRBV5-1 and TRBJ1-1; 8 nucleotides line up with TRBD1. The V gene's germline CDR1 is SGHRS and CDR2 YFSETQ. The CDR3 runs 13 residues. V lost 7 bases and J lost 8; bases outside the gene matches: 10. The CDR3 sequence: CASVYDQGAEAFF. The CDR3 DNA reads TGCGCCAGCGTATACGACCAGGGGGCGGAAGCTTTCTTT. Supplemented by reference TRBV5-1 and TRBJ1-1, the full variable domain reads KAGVTQTPRYLIKTRGQQVTLSCSPISGHRSVSWYQQTPGQGLQFLFEYFSETQRNKGNFPGRFSGRQFSNSRSEMNVSTLELGDSALYLCASVYDQGAEAFFGQGTRLTVV.

This clonotype was counted ten times or more. The chain recombines TRBV5-1 with TRBJ2-1; 10 bases agree with TRBD1. This CDR3 has 15 amino acids. In germline, CDR1 is SGHRS, CDR2 YFSETQ. Trimming cost V 4 bases and J 1 base; bases outside gene matches: 2. CDR3 amino acids: CASSAGQGSYNEQFF. The CDR3 DNA sequence: TGCGCCAGCAGCGCGGGACAGGGGTCCTACAATGAGCAGTTCTTC.

J is TRBJ2-3 and V is TRBV14; D may be TRBD1 (5 bases). The CDR3 is made up of 16 amino acids. V gave up 0 bases and J gave up 2 bases, with 12 bases separating them. Germline CDR1 SGHDN, CDR2 FVKESK. The CDR3 loop reads CASSQDQDRSTDTQYF. The CDR3 coding sequence is TGTGCCAGCAGCCAAGATCAAGACAGATCCACAGATACGCAGTATTTT.

The chain employs TRBV6-6 and TRBJ2-2; 10 nucleotides match TRBD2. The junction had 9 bases not matched to a gene; V was cut back by 4 bases and J by 4 bases. This CDR3 is built from 17 residues. Germline V gives CDR1 MNHNY, CDR2 SVGAGI (reference sequence). CDR3 coding DNA: TGTGCCAGCAGTTCCGCTAGCGGGGGTGTGGGCACCGGGGAGCTGTTTTTT. Protein sequence: CASSSASGGVGTGELFF.

This clonotype was detected a few times. The chain is built from TRBV6-1 and TRBJ1-3, with TRBD1 identical over 9 bases. V was clipped by 8 bases and J by 0 bases; unmatched bases: 5. This CDR3 is 15 amino acids long. Germline loops: CDR1 MNHNS, CDR2 SASEGT. The CDR3 DNA reads as TGTGCCAGCGGGACAGGGCCACCCTCTGGAAACACCATATATTTT. This sequence encodes CASGTGPPSGNTIYF.

The J gene is TRBJ1-2, the V gene TRBV18; perhaps TRBD1 as D (5 bases). CDR1 and CDR2 from the germline V gene are KGHSH and LQKENI. This CDR3 has 16 amino acids. Trimming took 3 bases from V and 6 from J, leaving 20 bases between them. The CDR3 spells CASSPNTSPGVDGYTF. The CDR3 DNA follows: TGTGCCAGCTCACCTAATACCTCACCGGGGGTGGATGGCTACACCTTC.

The chain couples TRBV20-1 to TRBJ2-2, with 11 bases that match TRBD2. Germline assignment: CDR1 DFQATT and CDR2 SNEGSKA (reference sequence). The CDR3 length is 18 residues. After removal of 5 bases from V and 4 bases from J, the junction contained 15 bases not matched to a gene. The CDR3 protein is CSALSGRAYFLSTGELFF. Here the CDR3 DNA reads TGCAGTGCTCTTAGCGGGAGGGCCTACTTTTTGAGCACCGGGGAGCTGTTTTTT.

This clonotype has a handful of counts. CDR3 sequence reads: CASSLGMEAGEQYV. DNA for the CDR3: TGTGCCAGCAGTTTAGGGATGGAGGCTGGCGAGCAGTACGTC. The chain links TRBV12-3 or TRBV12-4 to TRBJ2-7, with a possible D match to TRBD2 (5 bases). V was shortened by 1 base and J by 6 bases, with 13 bases between the two germline ends. The CDR3 sequence is 14 residues long.

The chain uses TRBV4-2 and TRBJ1-3; TRBD1 is a possible D gene (5 bases). Germline CDR1 reads LGHNA; CDR2 reads YNFKEQ. This CDR3 is built from 15 residues. With 1 base removed from V and 2 bases from J, the gap between germline ends came to 9 bases. CDR3 sequence reads: CASSQVGGAGNTIYF. The CDR3 DNA sequence: TGTGCCAGCAGCCAAGTTGGGGGGGCTGGAAACACCATATATTTT.

This clonotype was detected only a few times. The V call is TRBV20-1, the J call TRBJ1-1; D gene unclear. The CDR3 has 12 residues. Between the trimmed V and J ends, which lost 3 bases and 8 bases, there was a span of 13 bases. Looked up from germline, CDR1 is DFQATT and CDR2 is SNEGSKA (reference sequence). The CDR3 coding sequence is TGCAGTGCTAGCTACGGGAGGAAAGAAGCTTTCTTT. Its protein product is CSASYGRKEAFF.